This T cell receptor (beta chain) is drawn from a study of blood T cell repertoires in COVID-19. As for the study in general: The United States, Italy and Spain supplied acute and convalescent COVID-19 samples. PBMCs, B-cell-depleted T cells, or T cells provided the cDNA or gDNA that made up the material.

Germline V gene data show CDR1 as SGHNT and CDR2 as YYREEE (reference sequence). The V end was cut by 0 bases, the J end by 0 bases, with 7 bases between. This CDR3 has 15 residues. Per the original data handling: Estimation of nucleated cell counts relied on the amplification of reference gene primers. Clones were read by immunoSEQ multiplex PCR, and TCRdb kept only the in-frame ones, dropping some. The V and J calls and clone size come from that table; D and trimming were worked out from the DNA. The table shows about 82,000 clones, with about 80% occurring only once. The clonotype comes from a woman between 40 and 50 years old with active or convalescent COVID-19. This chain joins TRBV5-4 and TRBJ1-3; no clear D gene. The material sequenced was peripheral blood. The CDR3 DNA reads TGTGCCAGCAGCTTGGATACGGTCTCTGGAAACACCATATATTTT. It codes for CASSLDTVSGNTIYF.